This is a list of T cell receptor beta chains from one sample in a study of blood T cell repertoires in COVID-19. Measured with immunoSEQ multiplex PCR; TCRdb has only the in-frame clones, and not every one. The profile shows some 45,000 clones, roughly 90% of them singletons. Sequenced: peripheral blood. Source of these receptors: a man in his sixties with active COVID-19. CDR3s include the opening cysteine and the closing phenylalanine or tryptophan. Fields, in order: D gene, V gene, J gene, clone size, CDR3 protein, CDR3 DNA. D genes are given only for firm matches. The size of a clone is reported for some rows only, either as once, few or many, or as a class for expanded clones.

TRBD1	TRBV2	TRBJ1-5	few	CASSAPTGHSNQPQHF	TGTGCCAGCAGTGCCCCGACAGGGCATAGCAATCAGCCCCAGCATTTT
-	TRBV4-1	TRBJ1-1	-	CASSQGRQGGADTEAFF	TGCGCCAGCAGCCAAGGACGGCAGGGAGGGGCCGACACTGAAGCTTTCTTT
-	TRBV3-1/TRBV3-2	TRBJ2-7	-	CASSQSDYHGEQYF	TGTGCCAGCAGCCAATCAGACTATCATGGCGAGCAGTACTTC
TRBD2	TRBV18	TRBJ2-7	-	CASSPPASGARFIYEQYF	TGTGCCAGCTCACCACCCGCGAGCGGGGCCCGATTCATCTACGAGCAGTACTTC
TRBD2	TRBV4-3	TRBJ2-2	-	CASSQGLAGGAMNTGELFF	TGCGCCAGCAGCCAAGGCCTCGCGGGGGGGGCGATGAACACCGGGGAGCTGTTTTTT
-	TRBV2	TRBJ2-7	-	CASVRRGLYEQYF	TGTGCCAGCGTACGGCGGGGTCTCTACGAGCAGTACTTC
-	TRBV5-6	TRBJ2-4	-	CASSLKRGIQYF	TGTGCCAGCAGCTTAAAACGGGGGATTCAGTACTTC
-	TRBV19	TRBJ2-5	once	CASSIAAGETQYF	TGTGCCAGTAGTATAGCGGCAGGAGAGACCCAGTACTTC
-	TRBV19	TRBJ2-3	-	CASSIGDTQYF	TGTGCCAGTAGTATCGGGGATACGCAGTATTTT
TRBD1	TRBV11-2	TRBJ2-5	once	CASSSNRGRGETQYF	TGTGCCAGCAGCTCGAATAGGGGGCGCGGGGAGACCCAGTACTTC
TRBD2	TRBV2	TRBJ2-3	-	CASLLAGGRDTQYF	TGTGCCAGCCTACTAGCGGGAGGTCGAGATACGCAGTATTTT
-	TRBV6-5	TRBJ2-5	-	CASSYATLTGQETQYF	TGTGCCAGCAGTTATGCAACCTTGACAGGCCAAGAGACCCAGTACTTC
TRBD1	TRBV9	TRBJ1-1	-	CASSHGQGVEAFF	TGTGCCAGCAGCCACGGACAGGGGGTTGAAGCTTTCTTT
-	TRBV28	TRBJ1-5	-	CASSPPGGGGDSNQPQHF	TGTGCCAGCAGTCCCCCGGGCGGCGGAGGGGATAGCAATCAGCCCCAGCATTTT
-	TRBV7-3	TRBJ2-1	-	CASSSQGNVLHNEQFF	TGTGCCAGCAGCTCGCAGGGGAACGTCCTCCACAATGAGCAGTTCTTC
TRBD1	TRBV24-1	TRBJ1-2	-	CATSDPGQGYGYTF	TGTGCCACCAGTGATCCGGGACAGGGCTATGGCTACACCTTC
-	TRBV9	TRBJ2-1	-	CASRKGSIPDDEQFF	TGTGCCAGTCGGAAGGGGTCTATACCAGACGATGAGCAGTTCTTC
-	TRBV16	TRBJ2-7	once	CASSLTGSTSYEQYF	TGTGCCAGCAGCCTGACCGGGTCCACCTCCTACGAGCAGTACTTC
-	TRBV27	TRBJ1-5	-	CASSFETGFNQPQHF	TGTGCCAGCAGTTTCGAGACAGGATTCAATCAGCCCCAGCATTTT
-	TRBV4-2	TRBJ2-5	-	CASSRIQAIQETQYF	TGTGCCAGCAGCCGGATTCAGGCCATCCAAGAGACCCAGTACTTC
TRBD2	TRBV4-3	TRBJ2-7	-	CASSQDPGGYEQYF	TGCGCCAGCAGCCAAGATCCGGGGGGCTACGAGCAGTACTTC
-	TRBV28	TRBJ1-5	-	CASSTEYSNQPQHF	TGTGCCAGCAGTACCGAGTATAGCAATCAGCCCCAGCATTTT
-	TRBV11-1	TRBJ1-5	-	CASSPTTGEPQHF	TGTGCCAGCAGCCCCACGACCGGGGAGCCCCAGCATTTT
TRBD2	TRBV6-2/TRBV6-3	TRBJ2-3	-	CASSYSLADSTDTQYF	TGTGCCAGCAGTTACTCACTAGCGGATAGCACAGATACGCAGTATTTT
-	TRBV6-6	TRBJ1-3	-	CASSLGDSGNTIYF	TGTGCCAGCAGTTTAGGAGACTCTGGAAACACCATATATTTT
-	TRBV24-1	TRBJ1-5	-	CATSDAQEEPQHF	TGTGCCACCAGTGATGCCCAGGAGGAGCCCCAGCATTTT
-	TRBV9	TRBJ2-7	-	CASSVANRAYEQYF	TGTGCCAGCAGCGTAGCTAACAGGGCCTACGAGCAGTACTTC
TRBD2	TRBV29-1	TRBJ2-2	-	CSVTGLAGLGELFF	TGCAGCGTTACGGGACTAGCGGGACTCGGGGAGCTGTTTTTT
-	TRBV20-1	TRBJ1-1	-	CSASPPGNLEAFF	TGCAGTGCTAGTCCCCCAGGGAACCTTGAAGCTTTCTTT
-	TRBV19	TRBJ1-2	-	CASSIEGRGIGYTF	TGTGCCAGTAGTATAGAAGGCAGGGGAATTGGCTACACCTTC
TRBD1	TRBV28	TRBJ1-5	once	CASTTRDRGFILPQHF	TGTGCCAGCACCACCCGGGACAGGGGTTTTATTTTGCCCCAGCATTTT
-	TRBV18	TRBJ1-5	-	CASSPGQAQRAQHF	TGTGCCAGCTCACCAGGCCAGGCCCAGCGGGCCCAGCATTTT
-	TRBV4-1	TRBJ1-1	-	CASSQHRGTEAFF	TGCGCCAGCAGCCAACACCGGGGGACTGAAGCTTTCTTT
-	TRBV6-6	TRBJ1-2	few	CASTRQERANYGYTF	TGTGCCAGCACCAGACAGGAAAGGGCTAACTATGGCTACACCTTC
-	TRBV28	TRBJ2-7	-	CASSYGGRPYEQYF	TGTGCCAGCAGTTACGGGGGGCGCCCGTACGAGCAGTACTTC
TRBD2	TRBV19	TRBJ2-1	once	CASSTPGGSGEQFF	TGTGCCAGTAGTACCCCCGGCGGGAGCGGTGAGCAGTTCTTC
-	TRBV4-2	TRBJ2-7	-	CASSQGTEGRSYEQYF	TGTGCCAGCAGCCAAGGGACGGAGGGGCGCTCCTACGAGCAGTACTTC
TRBD1	TRBV10-3	TRBJ1-1	-	CAISGGQGAGTEAFF	TGTGCCATCAGTGGGGGACAGGGGGCTGGTACTGAAGCTTTCTTT
-	TRBV9	TRBJ2-1	-	CASSGTGNNEQFF	TGTGCCAGCAGCGGGACTGGAAACAATGAGCAGTTCTTC
TRBD1	TRBV7-9	TRBJ2-2	-	CASSPRGQGARYGAGELFF	TGTGCCAGCAGCCCGCGGGGACAGGGGGCGCGTTACGGTGCCGGGGAGCTGTTTTTT
-	TRBV19	TRBJ1-6	-	CASSSTAVESPLHF	TGTGCCAGTAGCTCCACAGCGGTCGAGTCACCCCTCCACTTT
-	TRBV6-5	TRBJ2-2	-	CASARSTGELFF	TGTGCCAGCGCGAGGTCGACCGGGGAGCTGTTTTTT
-	TRBV12-3/TRBV12-4	TRBJ2-1	-	CASSPFSYNEQFF	TGTGCCAGCAGTCCGTTTTCCTACAATGAGCAGTTCTTC
-	TRBV2	TRBJ2-1	-	CASPDSPTYEQFF	TGTGCCAGCCCGGACTCTCCGACTTATGAGCAGTTCTTC
TRBD1	TRBV7-2	TRBJ2-7	-	CASSLVGQGPYEQYF	TGTGCCAGCAGCTTAGTCGGACAGGGGCCCTACGAGCAGTACTTC
-	TRBV2	TRBJ2-7	-	CASEGGGDEQYF	TGTGCCAGCGAAGGAGGAGGGGACGAGCAGTACTTC
TRBD1	TRBV2	TRBJ2-7	-	CASKGQGSSYEQYF	TGTGCCAGCAAAGGACAGGGGAGCTCCTACGAGCAGTACTTC
TRBD2	TRBV27	TRBJ2-2	-	CASSLDLAGAVGELFF	TGTGCCAGCAGTTTAGATCTAGCGGGAGCCGTCGGGGAGCTGTTTTTT
TRBD1	TRBV4-1	TRBJ2-5	-	CASSQAEQGLETQYF	TGCGCCAGCAGCCAAGCGGAACAGGGGCTAGAGACCCAGTACTTC
-	TRBV6-2/TRBV6-3	TRBJ2-2	-	CASSLTGENTGELFF	TGTGCCAGCAGTTTAACGGGGGAGAACACCGGGGAGCTGTTTTTT
TRBD1	TRBV28	TRBJ1-4	-	CASSLQGTANEKLFF	TGTGCCAGCAGCTTACAGGGGACGGCTAATGAAAAACTGTTTTTT
-	TRBV5-6	TRBJ1-5	-	CASSFERQPQHF	TGTGCCAGCAGCTTCGAGCGGCAGCCCCAGCATTTT
-	TRBV19	TRBJ1-4	-	CASSNHARKNEKLFF	TGTGCCAGTAGTAATCATGCGAGGAAGAATGAAAAACTGTTTTTT
-	TRBV11-3	TRBJ1-3	-	CASSLDSDTIYF	TGTGCCAGCAGCTTAGATTCGGACACCATATATTTT